This note documents a single T cell receptor (beta chain) sequence. Different DNA sequences within this sample yield the same CDR3. The record originates from a study of glioma-infiltrating T cells after dendritic cell vaccination. On the study more broadly: Dendritic cell vaccine was injected intradermally three times, biweekly.

Patients had residual fresh-frozen tumor tissue and more than two years of survival data. Unmatched junction bases numbered 3, after V lost 3 bases and J lost 4 bases. This CDR3 has 15 amino acids. The germline V gene encodes CDR1 KGHSH and CDR2 LQKENI. The assay was immunoSEQ multiplex PCR, and TCRdb's table has in-frame clones only and misses some. The data contain roughly 1,200 clones, 75% to 90% of them singletons. The chain joins TRBV18 to TRBJ1-5; 10 nucleotides match TRBD1. The source material was tumor tissue, sampled before dendritic cell vaccination. The clonotype comes from a human donor with glioblastoma. As DNA, the CDR3 is TGTGCCAGCTCACCGGACAGGGGGGGGAATCAGCCCCAGCATTTT. Residues: CASSPDRGGNQPQHF.